The source of this TCR beta chain is a study of cytomegalovirus exposure and HLA in healthy donors. General study findings and limits: Later genetic work tied a missense DCLRE1C variant to beta-chain V and J trimming.

PCR amplification relied on 60 Vbeta primers (plus 13 Jbeta primers). Using immunoSEQ multiplex PCR, the repertoire was profiled, and TCRdb retains in-frame clones only, with some absent. The table lists fewer than 200,000 clones, about 79% of them singletons. To note about this clone: Its antigen is not known.

The CDR3 has 16 residues. The germline V gene encodes CDR1 WNHNN and CDR2 SYGVQD (reference sequence). Between the trimmed V and J ends, which lost 0 bases and 2 bases, there was a span of 11 bases. Sequences were obtained from PBMCs. The chain joins TRBV10-1 to TRBJ1-3; D unclear. The clonotype was recovered from a female donor in good health and CMV-seronegative. The CDR3 here is CASSESRGKTGNTIYF. The CDR3 DNA reads as TGCGCCAGCAGTGAGTCGCGGGGAAAGACTGGAAACACCATATATTTT.